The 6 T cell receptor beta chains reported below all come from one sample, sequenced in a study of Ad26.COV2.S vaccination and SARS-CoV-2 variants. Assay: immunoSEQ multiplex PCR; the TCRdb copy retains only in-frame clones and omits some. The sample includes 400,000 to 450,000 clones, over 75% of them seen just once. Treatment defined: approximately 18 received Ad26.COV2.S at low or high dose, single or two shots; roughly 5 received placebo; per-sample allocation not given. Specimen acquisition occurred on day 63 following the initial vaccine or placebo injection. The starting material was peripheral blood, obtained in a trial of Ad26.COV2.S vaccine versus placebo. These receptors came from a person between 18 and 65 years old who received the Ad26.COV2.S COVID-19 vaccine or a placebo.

CDR3 loop: CAWNAAGTVETQYF. The CDR3 nucleotides read TGTGCCTGGAATGCCGCCGGGACAGTGGAGACCCAGTACTTC. V gene TRBV30 combines with J gene TRBJ2-5; 7 bases match TRBD1. With 4 bases clipped from V and 5 bases from J, the junction kept 10 bases outside the gene matches. There are 14 residues in the CDR3. CDR1 GTSNPN and CDR2 SVGIG come from the germline V gene (reference sequence).

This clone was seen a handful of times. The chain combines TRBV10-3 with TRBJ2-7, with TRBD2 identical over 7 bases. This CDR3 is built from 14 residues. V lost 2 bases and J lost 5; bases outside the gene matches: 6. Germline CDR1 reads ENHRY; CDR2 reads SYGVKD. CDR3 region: CAISERGDSDEQYF. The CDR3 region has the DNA TGTGCCATCAGTGAGCGGGGGGATTCGGACGAGCAGTACTTC.

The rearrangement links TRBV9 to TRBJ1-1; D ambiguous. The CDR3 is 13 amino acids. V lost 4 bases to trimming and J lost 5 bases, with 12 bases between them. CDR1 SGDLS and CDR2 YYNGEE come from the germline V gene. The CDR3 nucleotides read TGTGCCAGCAGCCCACAATCGGGAACTGAAGCTTTCTTT. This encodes CASSPQSGTEAFF.

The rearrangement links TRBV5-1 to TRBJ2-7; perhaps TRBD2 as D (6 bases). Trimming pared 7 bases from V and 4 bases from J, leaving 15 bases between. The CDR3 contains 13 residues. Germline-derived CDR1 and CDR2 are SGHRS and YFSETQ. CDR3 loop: CASGGTDHYEQYF. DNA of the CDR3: TGCGCCAGCGGGGGGACCGATCATTACGAGCAGTACTTC. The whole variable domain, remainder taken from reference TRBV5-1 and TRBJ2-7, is KAGVTQTPRYLIKTRGQQVTLSCSPISGHRSVSWYQQTPGQGLQFLFEYFSETQRNKGNFPGRFSGRQFSNSRSEMNVSTLELGDSALYLCASGGTDHYEQYFGPGTRLTVT.

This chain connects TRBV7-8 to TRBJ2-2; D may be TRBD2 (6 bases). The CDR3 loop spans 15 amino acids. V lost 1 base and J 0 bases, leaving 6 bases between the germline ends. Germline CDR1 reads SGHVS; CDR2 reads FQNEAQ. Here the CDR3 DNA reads TGTGCCAGCAGCTTAGGGAGGGCGAACACCGGGGAGCTGTTTTTT. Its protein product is CASSLGRANTGELFF. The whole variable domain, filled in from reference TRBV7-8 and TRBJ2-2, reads GAGVSQSPRYKVAKRGQDVALRCDPISGHVSLFWYQQALGQGPEFLTYFQNEAQLDKSGLPSDRFFAERPEGSVSTLKIQRTQQEDSAVYLCASSLGRANTGELFFGEGSRLTVL.

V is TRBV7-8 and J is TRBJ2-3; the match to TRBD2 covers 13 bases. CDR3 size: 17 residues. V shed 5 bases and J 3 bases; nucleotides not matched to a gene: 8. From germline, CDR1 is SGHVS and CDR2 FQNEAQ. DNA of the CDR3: TGTGCCAGCAGCAATGGACTAGCGGGAGATTTGACAGATACGCAGTATTTT. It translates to CASSNGLAGDLTDTQYF.